A selection of T cell receptor beta chains follows, all from one sample in a study of shared clonotypes between healthy human individuals. The repertoire was sequenced with immunoSEQ multiplex PCR; TCRdb's copy has only in-frame clones and lacks some. The repertoire has nearly 2 million clones, less than 95% of them found once; the top ten carry roughly 1%. The source material was naive CD8+ T cells sorted from blood. These receptors came from a man aged 18 to 35 in good health. Each CDR3 is given with its conserved first and last residue. A D gene is named only where the DNA matches it firmly. Only part of the rows carry a size: once, few, many, or a class if the clone is expanded.

>TRBV5-6|TRBJ1-5|NA|NA
CASSLGVQNQPQHF
TGTGCCAGCAGCTTGGGAGTTCAGAATCAGCCCCAGCATTTT
>TRBV2|TRBJ2-7|TRBD2|NA
CASTEVQAGGSYEQYF
TGTGCCAGCACTGAGGTTCAAGCGGGGGGCTCCTACGAGCAGTACTTC
>TRBV6-5|TRBJ1-2|TRBD1|NA
CASSYTGGDYGYTF
TGTGCCAGCAGTTATACAGGGGGAGACTATGGCTACACCTTC
>TRBV7-8|TRBJ2-3|NA|NA
CASSLGRQGTDTQYF
TGTGCCAGCAGCTTAGGGCGACAGGGCACAGATACGCAGTATTTT
>TRBV27|TRBJ1-2|TRBD1|NA
CASSPGTGKAYGYTF
TGTGCCAGCAGCCCCGGGACAGGGAAAGCCTATGGCTACACCTTC
>TRBV7-9|TRBJ2-2|NA|NA
CASSHRQTGELFF
TGTGCCAGCAGCCACCGACAGACCGGGGAGCTGTTTTTT
>TRBV25-1|TRBJ2-7|TRBD1|NA
CASSAGTGRFGEQYF
TGTGCCAGCAGTGCCGGGACAGGGAGATTCGGTGAGCAGTACTTC
>TRBV29-1|TRBJ1-1|NA|NA
CSVEGVAANTEAFF
TGCAGCGTTGAGGGGGTGGCAGCCAACACTGAAGCTTTCTTT
>TRBV7-2|TRBJ2-1|NA|NA
CASSLFGGNEQFF
TGTGCCAGCAGCTTGTTCGGGGGCAATGAGCAGTTCTTC
>TRBV27|TRBJ2-2|NA|NA
CATTGTTGELFF
TGTGCCACTACGGGTACCACCGGGGAGCTGTTTTTT
>TRBV4-3|TRBJ1-4|NA|NA
CASSQAGLDVELFF
TGCGCCAGCAGCCAAGCCGGGCTTGACGTAGAACTGTTTTTT
>TRBV27|TRBJ1-1|NA|few
CASRLRLEAGAFF
TGTGCCAGCAGGTTACGGTTGGAGGCTGGAGCTTTCTTT
>TRBV5-6|TRBJ1-2|NA|NA
CASSLWGVDGYTF
TGTGCCAGCAGCTTGTGGGGGGTAGATGGCTACACCTTC
>TRBV19|TRBJ2-7|NA|NA
CASSIGSHVYEQYF
TGTGCCAGTAGTATAGGATCGCACGTCTACGAGCAGTACTTC
>TRBV10-3|TRBJ2-7|NA|NA
CAISETEGGIYEQYF
TGTGCCATCAGTGAGACAGAGGGGGGCATTTACGAGCAGTACTTC
>TRBV25-1|TRBJ2-2|TRBD1|once
CASSDRTGNTGELFF
TGTGCCAGCAGTGATCGGACAGGGAACACCGGGGAGCTGTTTTTT
>TRBV27|TRBJ2-7|NA|NA
CASSLVGYEQYF
TGTGCCAGCAGTTTAGTGGGCTACGAGCAGTACTTC
>TRBV27|TRBJ1-2|NA|NA
CASSPHPTSVHGYTF
TGTGCCAGCAGTCCACACCCAACTTCGGTACATGGCTACACCTTC
>TRBV27|TRBJ1-1|NA|NA
CASSLSSGLNTEAFF
TGTGCCAGCAGTTTATCGTCAGGGTTGAACACTGAAGCTTTCTTT
>TRBV5-6|TRBJ2-5|NA|NA
CASSLQGETQYF
TGTGCCAGCAGCTTGCAAGGGGAGACCCAGTACTTC
>TRBV7-9|TRBJ2-3|NA|once
CASSLPGATDTQYF
TGTGCCAGCAGCTTACCGGGGGCCACAGATACGCAGTATTTT
>TRBV30|TRBJ2-5|NA|once
CAWSVESVLQPQETQYF
TGTGCCTGGAGTGTCGAGTCCGTCCTCCAGCCCCAAGAGACCCAGTACTTC
>TRBV27|TRBJ1-1|TRBD1|NA
CASSGRDRGMNTEAFF
TGTGCCAGCAGCGGTCGGGACAGGGGGATGAACACTGAAGCTTTCTTT
>TRBV16|TRBJ1-6|NA|NA
CASSQSLGQEGSYNSPLHF
TGTGCCAGCAGCCAATCTTTGGGACAAGAAGGCTCCTATAATTCACCCCTCCACTTT
>TRBV28|TRBJ1-1|TRBD1|NA
CASSLWRTGGLNTEAFF
TGTGCCAGCAGTTTATGGCGGACAGGGGGCCTGAACACTGAAGCTTTCTTT
>TRBV5-6|TRBJ2-1|TRBD2|NA
CASSLVREGRNNEQFF
TGTGCCAGCAGCTTGGTGCGGGAGGGCCGGAACAATGAGCAGTTCTTC
>TRBV27|TRBJ1-4|NA|NA
CASSLGLGNEKLFF
TGTGCCAGCAGTTTAGGTCTGGGGAATGAAAAACTGTTTTTT
>TRBV4-1|TRBJ2-7|NA|NA
CASSQPGYSYEQYF
TGCGCCAGCAGCCAGCCAGGGTACTCCTACGAGCAGTACTTC
>TRBV4-2|TRBJ2-5|TRBD1|NA
CASSPDREETQYF
TGTGCCAGCAGCCCGGACAGGGAAGAGACCCAGTACTTC
>TRBV19|TRBJ2-7|TRBD1|NA
CASSISWTGEQYF
TGTGCCAGTAGTATTTCCTGGACAGGGGAGCAGTACTTC
>TRBV9|TRBJ2-5|TRBD1|NA
CASSVGTGPETQYF
TGTGCCAGCAGCGTTGGGACAGGGCCAGAGACCCAGTACTTC
>TRBV28|TRBJ2-2|NA|NA
CASSFRMNTGELFF
TGTGCCAGCAGTTTCCGCATGAACACCGGGGAGCTGTTTTTT
>TRBV10-3|TRBJ2-1|NA|NA
CAISEAGRDNEQFF
TGTGCCATCAGTGAAGCGGGCAGGGACAATGAGCAGTTCTTC
>TRBV7-9|TRBJ2-6|TRBD2|NA
CASTPLAGNSGANVLTF
TGTGCCAGCACCCCACTAGCGGGGAACTCTGGGGCCAACGTCCTGACTTTC
>TRBV4-1|TRBJ1-1|NA|NA
CASSQVSGQNTEAFF
TGCGCCAGCAGCCAAGTCTCGGGACAGAACACTGAAGCTTTCTTT
>TRBV4-3|TRBJ1-2|NA|NA
CASSQVATGSGYGYTF
TGCGCCAGCAGCCAAGTGGCTACGGGGTCTGGCTATGGCTACACCTTC
>TRBV25-1|TRBJ2-5|NA|NA
CASSDSDGTQYF
TGTGCCAGCAGTGACTCGGACGGGACCCAGTACTTC
>TRBV5-5|TRBJ2-2|NA|few
CASSWLSNTGELFF
TGTGCCAGCAGCTGGCTGTCGAACACCGGGGAGCTGTTTTTT
>TRBV2|TRBJ2-5|NA|NA
CAATGKLQETQYF
TGTGCCGCAACAGGCAAACTCCAAGAGACCCAGTACTTC
>TRBV5-4|TRBJ1-2|NA|NA
CASSLYASEARNGYTF
TGTGCCAGCAGCTTGTATGCCTCTGAGGCGCGGAATGGCTACACCTTC
>TRBV28|TRBJ1-1|NA|NA
CASSAIRAEAFF
TGTGCCAGCAGTGCCATCAGGGCCGAAGCTTTCTTT